The entry below gives a single T cell receptor (beta chain) sequence along with its context. This clone was recorded once. It lacks a known antigen. No clone much larger than this one lies a single base away; base qualities are absent. This entry is derived from a study of T cell responses to AZD1222 COVID-19 vaccine (TCRdb year 2021). About the full investigation: TCR sequencing covered some 250 trial participants: some 210 given two doses of AZD1222 and approximately 26 given two doses of MenACWY control vaccine. Trial participants were enrolled by age into 18-55, 56-69 and 70-plus year subgroups, with approximately 150, 28 and 58 TCR-sequenced participants respectively. Broader findings and caveats from the paper: A significant rise in spike-specific TCR breadth and depth was observed after two AZD1222 doses relative to day 0 and relative to MenACWY recipients. Vaccine-associated CD4 TCRs spanned the whole spike protein, with dominant responses in regions 160-218 and 743-854. Only five to seven AZD1222 recipients were SARS-CoV-2 seropositive at baseline, limiting conclusions about previously exposed vaccinees. Participants were mostly white British, with more females than males. The authors suggested clonal diversity may have been underestimated. The 56-69-year group was small, and its depth increase did not reach significance, likely because of low power. Because no samples from the day 14 peak response were available, repertoires could be characterized only after the peak T cell response. Reportedly, close to half of the unique spike-specific TCRs recognized epitopes lying outside the regions that are mutated in the B.1.351 and B.1.1.7 variants.

CDR1 and CDR2 were assigned from the germline V gene (reference sequence) as DFQATT and SNEGSKA. CDR3 length: 10 amino acids, cysteine to phenylalanine. Just the 30-base CDR3 DNA is kept, in frame starting at base 1. The CDR3 regions of human TCRbeta chains were analyzed by immunosequencing. The paper's processing steps were these. TCRs in the repertoires were matched against a reference library of SARS-CoV-2-specific TCRs that had been generated with the MIRA antigen-specificity platform. Breadth was defined as the fraction of unique TCRs that were SARS-CoV-2-associated. Depth was defined as the fraction of total T cells that were SARS-CoV-2-associated. Each spike-specific TCR was assigned to its reactive spike region and to a CD4 or CD8 class using the MIRA data. Log10-transformed breadth and depth values were compared by one-way ANOVA with Sidak's multiple comparisons tests. Imported from immuneACCESS, the table was reduced by TCRdb to in-frame sequences with V and J called. These copies leave out some clones; in studies compared against another copy, an unresolved V gene accounts for under half, and the cause of the remainder is not known. The V and J calls and clone size come from that table; D and trimming were worked out from the DNA. The sample includes 150,000 to 200,000 clones, with approximately 90% observed a single time. The ten largest make up approximately 1.1% of the sample.

Taken with the paper, the label for time point translates to: about 28 days (+/-7) after the second vaccine dose. AZD1222 recipients whose second dose came at about 4 weeks and those whose second dose came at about 12 weeks were combined into one group, since spike-specific TCR depth and breadth did not differ between the two schedules. Samples from vaccinated people were obtained from the UK trials COV001 and COV002, which included a single-blind randomized controlled phase 2/3 trial of AZD1222 (ChAdOx1 nCoV-19) in healthy adults. Trial participant PBMC samples were collected at day 0 and day 28 after the second dose for TCRbeta chain sequencing.

This receptor was identified in an adult who received the AZD1222 COVID-19 vaccine. Rearrangement joined TRBV20-1 to TRBJ2-3, with TRBD2 perhaps the D gene, on 5 matching bases. Material: peripheral blood, obtained 28 days after the second AZD1222 dose. The nucleotides are TGCAGCCTTGGGAGTATGACGCAGTATTTT. Translated, it gives CSLGSMTQYF.